The present entry profiles one T cell receptor beta chain with its context. Each CDR3 protein gets one entry after TCRdb re-called the reads with MiXCR. The sample carries a few hundred thousand distinct CDR3 sequences, 17% recorded once. The data were obtained in a study of T cell repertoires in cytomegalovirus infection. CDR1 is MDHEN, CDR2 SYDVKM, per germline. The CDR3 runs to 16 residues. Losses at the gene ends were 6 bases for V and 4 bases for J; bases not matched to a gene: 12. The TCR originated in a human donor in good health (CMV status not recorded). Some clones in this sample may be carry-over from other donors' samples. The specimen was PBMCs. J is TRBJ1-5 and V is TRBV28; 7 bases line up with TRBD1. CDR3 bases: TGTGCCAGCAGCCGATATGGGGGGGACAGTAATCAGCCCCAGCATTTT. This translates into CASSRYGGDSNQPQHF.